This TCR beta chain was profiled in a study of T cells expressing NK-cell markers. Overall study context: The sequencing cohort of eight donors included seven HCMV-seropositive individuals and one seronegative individual.

Making the TCR beta cDNA relied on 5'RACE template switching with UMIs. TCRdb reprocessed the 5' RACE reads, with one entry per CDR3 protein and no DNA. This sample's table reports 500,000 to 700,000 distinct CDR3 sequences. Of note for this clonotype: Its antigen is undetermined.

The V gene's germline CDR1 is MNHEY and CDR2 SVGEGT. This CDR3 contains 15 residues. Study findings and constraints: The share of CD8+ T cells held by dominant NKG2C+ clonotypes was roughly 1.0-8% in about six donors.

This clonotype was sampled from a young man in good health. The chain joins TRBV6-2 or TRBV6-3 to TRBJ2-3; TCRdb outputs TRBD1, but without DNA this stays unchecked. The sequenced sample consisted of blood T cells: a sorted CD56 or NKG2C T cell subset, CD4+ or CD8+ T cells, or bulk PBMC T cells (not recorded which). CDR3: CASRLAGPSTDTQYF.